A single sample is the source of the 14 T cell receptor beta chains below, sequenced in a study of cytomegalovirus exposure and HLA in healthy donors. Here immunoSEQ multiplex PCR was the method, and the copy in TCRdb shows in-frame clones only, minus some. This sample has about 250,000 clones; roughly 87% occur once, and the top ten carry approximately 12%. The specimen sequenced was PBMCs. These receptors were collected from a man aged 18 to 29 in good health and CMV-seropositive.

The chain's CDR3 is CASSQGLVSSYEQYF. CDR3 nucleotides: TGCGCCAGCAGCCAAGGACTAGTTAGCTCCTACGAGCAGTACTTC. The chain joins TRBV4-1 to TRBJ2-7; possibly TRBD2 for D (6 bases). Germline CDR1 reads MGHRA; CDR2 reads YSYEKL. V was cut by 1 base and J by 0 bases, with 10 bases left in between. The CDR3 loop spans 15 amino acids.

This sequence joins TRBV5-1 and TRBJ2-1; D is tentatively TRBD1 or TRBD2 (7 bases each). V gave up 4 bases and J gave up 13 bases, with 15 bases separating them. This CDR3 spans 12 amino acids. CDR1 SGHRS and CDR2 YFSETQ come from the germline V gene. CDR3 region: CASSGDSGKQFF. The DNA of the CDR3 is TGCGCCAGCAGCGGGGACAGCGGGAAACAGTTCTTC.

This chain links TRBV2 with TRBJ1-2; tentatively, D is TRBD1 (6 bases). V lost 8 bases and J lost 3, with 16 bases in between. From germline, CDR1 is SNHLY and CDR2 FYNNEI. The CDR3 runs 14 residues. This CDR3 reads CASPQGKNDYGYTF. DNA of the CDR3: TGTGCCAGCCCACAGGGAAAGAATGACTATGGCTACACCTTC. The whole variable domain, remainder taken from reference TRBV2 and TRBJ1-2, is EPEVTQTPSHQVTQMGQEVILRCVPISNHLYFYWYRQILGQKVEFLVSFYNNEISEKSEIFDDQFSVERPDGSNFTLKIRSTKLEDSAMYFCASPQGKNDYGYTFGSGTRLTVV.

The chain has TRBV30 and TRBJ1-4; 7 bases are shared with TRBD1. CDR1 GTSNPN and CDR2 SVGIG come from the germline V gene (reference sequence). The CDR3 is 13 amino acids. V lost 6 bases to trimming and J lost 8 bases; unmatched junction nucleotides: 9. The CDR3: CACYRGVGEKLFF. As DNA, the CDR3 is TGTGCCTGCTACAGGGGAGTAGGAGAAAAACTGTTTTTT.

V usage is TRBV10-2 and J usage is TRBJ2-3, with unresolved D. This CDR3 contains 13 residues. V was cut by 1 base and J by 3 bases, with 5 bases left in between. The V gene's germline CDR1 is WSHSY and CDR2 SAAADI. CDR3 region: CASSEFRTDTQYF. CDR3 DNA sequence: TGCGCCAGCAGTGAGTTCCGGACAGATACGCAGTATTTT.

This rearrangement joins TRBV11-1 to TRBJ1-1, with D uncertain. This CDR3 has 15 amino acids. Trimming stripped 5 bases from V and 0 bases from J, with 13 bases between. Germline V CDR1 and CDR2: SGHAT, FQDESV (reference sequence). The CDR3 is CASSQQGLLNTEAFF. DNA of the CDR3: TGTGCCAGCAGCCAGCAAGGGCTGCTGAACACTGAAGCTTTCTTT.

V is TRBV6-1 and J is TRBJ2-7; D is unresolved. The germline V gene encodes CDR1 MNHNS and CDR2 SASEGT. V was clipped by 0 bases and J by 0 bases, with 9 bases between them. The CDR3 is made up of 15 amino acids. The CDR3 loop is CASSEALGRSYEQYF. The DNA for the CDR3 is TGTGCCAGCAGTGAAGCGTTGGGCCGCTCCTACGAGCAGTACTTC.

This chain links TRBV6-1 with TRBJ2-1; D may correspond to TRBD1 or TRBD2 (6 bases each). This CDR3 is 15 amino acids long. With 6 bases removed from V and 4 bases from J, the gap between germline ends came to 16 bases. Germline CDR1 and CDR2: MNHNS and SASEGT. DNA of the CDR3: TGTGCCAGCAGGCCCCGGGGGCCCATTTACAATGAGCAGTTCTTC. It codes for CASRPRGPIYNEQFF.

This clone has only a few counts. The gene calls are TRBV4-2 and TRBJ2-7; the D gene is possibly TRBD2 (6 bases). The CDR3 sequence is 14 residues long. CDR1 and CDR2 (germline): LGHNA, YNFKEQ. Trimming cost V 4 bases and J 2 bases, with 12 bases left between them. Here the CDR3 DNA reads TGTGCCAGCAGCCCGCCCCGGGAGACCTACGAGCAGTACTTC. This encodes CASSPPRETYEQYF.

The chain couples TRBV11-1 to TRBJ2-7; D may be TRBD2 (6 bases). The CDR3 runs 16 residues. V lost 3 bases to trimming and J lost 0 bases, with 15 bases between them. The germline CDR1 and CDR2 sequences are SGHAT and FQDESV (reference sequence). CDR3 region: CASSLPGSGSSYEQYF. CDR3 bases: TGTGCCAGCAGCTTGCCGGGTAGCGGTAGCTCCTACGAGCAGTACTTC.

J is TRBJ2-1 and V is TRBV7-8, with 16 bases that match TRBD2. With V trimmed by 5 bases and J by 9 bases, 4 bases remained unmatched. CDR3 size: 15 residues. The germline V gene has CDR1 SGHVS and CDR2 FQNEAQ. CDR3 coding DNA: TGTGCCAGCAGCCCGGGACTAGCGGGAGGGACTGAGCAGTTCTTC. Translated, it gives CASSPGLAGGTEQFF.

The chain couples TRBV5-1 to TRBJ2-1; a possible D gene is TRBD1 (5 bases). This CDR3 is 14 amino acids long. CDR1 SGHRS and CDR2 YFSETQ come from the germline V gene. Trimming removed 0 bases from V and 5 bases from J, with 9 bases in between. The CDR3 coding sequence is TGCGCCAGCAGCTTGGGGGGCTTAGACAATGAGCAGTTCTTC. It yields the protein CASSLGGLDNEQFF.

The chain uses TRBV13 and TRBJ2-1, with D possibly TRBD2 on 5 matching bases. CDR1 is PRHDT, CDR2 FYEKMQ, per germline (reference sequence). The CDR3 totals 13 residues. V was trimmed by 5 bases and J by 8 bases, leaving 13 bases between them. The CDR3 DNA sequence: TGTGCCAGCAGCGTGAAGGGAGCCGATGAGCAGTTCTTC. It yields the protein CASSVKGADEQFF. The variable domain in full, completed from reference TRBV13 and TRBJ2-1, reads AAGVIQSPRHLIKEKRETATLKCYPIPRHDTVYWYQQGPGQDPQFLISFYEKMQSDKGSIPDRFSAQQFSDYHSELNMSSLELGDSALYFCASSVKGADEQFFGPGTRLTVL.

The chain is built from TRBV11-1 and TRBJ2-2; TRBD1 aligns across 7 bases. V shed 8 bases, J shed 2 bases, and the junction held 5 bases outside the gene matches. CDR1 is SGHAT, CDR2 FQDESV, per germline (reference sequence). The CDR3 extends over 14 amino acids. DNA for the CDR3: TGTGCCAGCCGGGGACAGACCAACACCGGGGAGCTGTTTTTT. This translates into CASRGQTNTGELFF.